These 30 T cell receptor beta chains were all obtained from the same sample, sequenced in a study of T cell repertoires in cytomegalovirus infection. TCRdb recomputed calls from the reads with MiXCR, one row per CDR3 protein. Seen here are about 740,000 distinct CDR3 sequences, 35% to 40% observed once, and the top ten hold 2.8%. Sequencing was performed on PBMCs. Receptors originate from a human donor in good health (CMV status not recorded). Some clones in this sample may be carry-over from other donors' samples.

This chain connects TRBV6-6 to TRBJ2-5, with D perhaps TRBD2 (5 bases). CDR3 length equals 15 residues. Germline lookup yields CDR1 MNHNY and CDR2 SVGAGI (reference sequence). The V end lost 1 base, the J end lost 1 base, and 10 bases lay between the germline ends. CDR3 region: CASSYYGVSQETQYF. CDR3 nucleotide sequence: TGTGCCAGCAGTTACTACGGGGTTTCCCAAGAGACCCAGTACTTC.

This clonotype was found many times. The chain links TRBV6-1 to TRBJ2-3, with D perhaps being TRBD1 or TRBD2 (5 bases each). The ends were cut back, 4 bases at V and 2 bases at J, with 16 bases in the middle. Germline V gene data show CDR1 as MNHNS and CDR2 as SASEGT. CDR3 length equals 16 residues. CDR3 sequence reads: CASSARDRTYTDTQYF. The CDR3 nucleotides are TGTGCCAGCAGTGCCCGGGACCGAACTTACACAGATACGCAGTATTTT.

This clonotype has only a few counts. The rearrangement joins TRBV5-1 to TRBJ2-1; D possibly corresponds to TRBD2 (5 bases). CDR1 is SGHRS, CDR2 YFSETQ, per germline. CDR3 length equals 16 residues. Trimming removed 3 bases from V and 8 bases from J, with 21 bases in between. The CDR3 region is CASSSRTLAVVDEQFF. The CDR3 DNA reads as TGCGCCAGCAGCTCCAGAACCCTAGCCGTCGTTGATGAGCAGTTCTTC.

This chain links TRBV5-3 with TRBJ2-3, with 9 positions matching TRBD1. TRBV5-3 is an open reading frame, and its role is uncertain. V dropped 8 bases and J dropped 6; count of bases not matched to a gene: 10. The CDR3 is 14 amino acids. The CDR3 reads CASSDRGAGDTQYF. As DNA, the CDR3 is TGTGCCAGCAGCGACAGGGGGGCCGGTGATACGCAGTATTTT.

This chain links TRBV3-1 with TRBJ2-3; 8 bases are shared with TRBD2. Per germline, CDR1 LGHDT and CDR2 YNNKEL (reference sequence). The CDR3 contains 18 residues. V lost 6 bases to trimming and J lost 6 bases; unmatched junction nucleotides: 20. The CDR3 nucleotides are TGTGCCAGCAGACAATCAGGATCAAGCGGGGGATCCTCGGATACGCAGTATTTT. Translation gives CASRQSGSSGGSSDTQYF.

The chain combines TRBV28 with TRBJ1-2; no firm D call. V lost 5 bases, J lost 2 bases, and 12 bases lay in between. The CDR3 runs to 14 residues. The V gene's germline CDR1 is MDHEN and CDR2 SYDVKM. The CDR3 sequence is CASSQNGLNYGYTF. DNA of the CDR3: TGTGCCAGCAGTCAAAACGGGTTAAACTATGGCTACACCTTC.

The chain joins TRBV6-8 to TRBJ2-2; the match to TRBD1 covers 8 bases. V was pared by 6 bases and J by 6 bases, with 3 bases of the junction left unmatched. CDR3 length: 13 amino acids. The germline V gene encodes CDR1 MNHGY and CDR2 SAAAGT. This CDR3 reads CASRIQGAGELFF. The CDR3 DNA reads TGTGCCAGCAGGATACAGGGGGCCGGGGAGCTGTTTTTT.

The table lists this clonotype with a few counts. The chain is built from TRBV6-1 and TRBJ1-6, with TRBD1 matching 8 bases. Germline values: CDR1 MNHNS, CDR2 SASEGT. This CDR3 has 15 amino acids. Trimming at V came to 7 bases and at J to 7 bases, leaving 9 bases not matched to a gene. The CDR3 coding sequence is TGTGCCAGCACCCCGGGGGACAGGACCAATTCACCCCTCCACTTT. Encoded protein: CASTPGDRTNSPLHF.

This chain connects TRBV28 to TRBJ1-1; 8 bases fit TRBD1. V lost 6 bases, J lost 5 bases, and 11 bases stayed unmatched. Germline V gene data show CDR1 as MDHEN and CDR2 as SYDVKM. This CDR3 is 15 amino acids long. The CDR3 nucleotides are TGTGCCAGCAGCCGCCTTGACAGGGGCTCTACTGAAGCTTTCTTT. The encoded protein is CASSRLDRGSTEAFF.

This clonotype was seen only once. The chain employs TRBV5-1 and TRBJ2-2; D not resolved. Trimming shortened V by 2 bases and J by 6 bases, and 8 bases separated the two germline ends. The CDR3 is made up of 13 amino acids. CDR1 SGHRS and CDR2 YFSETQ come from the germline V gene. This CDR3 is CASSFDGAGELFF. The CDR3, as DNA: TGCGCCAGCAGCTTTGATGGTGCCGGGGAGCTGTTTTTT.

The J gene is TRBJ2-2, the V gene TRBV10-3, with D tentatively TRBD1 (6 bases). CDR1 ENHRY and CDR2 SYGVKD come from the germline V gene. This CDR3 is built from 14 residues. V lost 7 bases and J 2 bases, leaving 11 bases between the germline ends. The CDR3 sequence is CAITDRTNTGELFF. The CDR3 bases are TGTGCCATCACTGACAGGACTAACACCGGGGAGCTGTTTTTT.

The chain uses TRBV7-2 and TRBJ1-5; no clear D gene. Trimming cost V 7 bases and J 6 bases, with 16 bases left between them. Germline CDR1 and CDR2: SGHTA and FQGNSA. The CDR3 is made up of 14 amino acids. CDR3 loop: CASNQAQGAQPQHF. CDR3 bases: TGTGCCAGCAACCAGGCCCAAGGAGCTCAGCCCCAGCATTTT.

The genes are TRBV2 and TRBJ1-2; D is possibly TRBD1 (6 bases). The CDR3 covers 13 residues. Germline CDR1 and CDR2: SNHLY and FYNNEI. Trimming removed 5 bases from V and 6 bases from J, with 13 bases in between. The CDR3 reads CASSSTGAHGYTF. The CDR3 DNA sequence: TGTGCCAGCAGTTCCACGGGGGCGCATGGCTACACCTTC.

This clonotype appeared a few times. The chain links TRBV28 to TRBJ1-4; 8 bases match TRBD1. Trimming removed 2 bases from V and 8 bases from J; junction bases left unmatched: 16. CDR3 length: 18 amino acids. Germline V gene sequence: CDR1 MDHEN, CDR2 SYDVKM. CDR3 coding DNA: TGTGCCAGCAGTTTAAGTGGTTACAGGGGGGCCCCTGAGGAAAAACTGTTTTTT. This sequence encodes CASSLSGYRGAPEEKLFF.

The CDR3 DNA sequence: TGTGCCAGCAGCTTAAGGCAGCCCGACCGTCTGAGTACTGAAGCTTTCTTT. Protein: CASSLRQPDRLSTEAFF. The J gene is TRBJ1-1, the V gene TRBV7-2; D gene ambiguous. This CDR3 has 17 amino acids. Germline loops: CDR1 SGHTA, CDR2 FQGNSA. Deletions cut 2 bases from V and 5 bases from J, with 21 bases between.

This clonotype was detected only a few times. The rearrangement links TRBV12-3 or TRBV12-4 to TRBJ1-1, with D possibly TRBD1 on 5 matching bases. With 4 bases removed from V and 0 bases from J, the gap between germline ends came to 12 bases. The CDR3 is made up of 15 amino acids. The CDR3 reads CASSSWGEVNTEAFF. The CDR3 coding sequence is TGTGCCAGCAGTTCTTGGGGGGAAGTGAACACTGAAGCTTTCTTT.

The chain carries TRBV7-2 and TRBJ2-3, with 10 bases fitting TRBD1. V was pared by 7 bases and J by 15 bases, with 13 bases of the junction left unmatched. CDR3 length: 13 amino acids. Per the germline V gene, CDR1 is SGHTA and CDR2 is FQGNSA. Written as DNA, the CDR3 is TGTGCCAGCACCATCCTAAGGGACAGGGGCGTATATTTT. This sequence encodes CASTILRDRGVYF.

V is TRBV7-8 and J is TRBJ2-1; D call uncertain. Germline-derived CDR1 and CDR2 are SGHVS and FQNEAQ. V lost 2 bases and J 0 bases, leaving 5 bases between the germline ends. There are 14 residues in the CDR3. The CDR3 loop reads CASSLPVSYNEQFF. The CDR3, as DNA: TGTGCCAGCAGCTTACCGGTCTCCTACAATGAGCAGTTCTTC.

This clonotype was counted a few times. J is TRBJ2-7 and V is TRBV28, with 7 bases lining up with TRBD1. V gave up 11 bases and J gave up 6 bases; unmatched junction bases: 13. This CDR3 comprises 13 residues. Germline V CDR1 and CDR2: MDHEN, SYDVKM. The CDR3 loop reads CALGTGVEGEQYF. CDR3 bases: TGTGCCTTAGGTACAGGGGTAGAGGGCGAGCAGTACTTC.

This clonotype has more than one count but fewer than ten. V gene TRBV23-1 combines with J gene TRBJ1-2; D gene unclear. TRBV23-1 is an open reading frame, and its role is uncertain. Trimming shortened V by 2 bases and J by 4 bases, and 11 bases separated the two germline ends. The length of the CDR3 is 14 residues. As DNA, the CDR3 is TGCGCCAGCAGTCAAGACGATACGGGCTATGGCTACACCTTC. Its translation is CASSQDDTGYGYTF.

This chain uses TRBV10-3 with TRBJ1-5; D gene ambiguous. This CDR3 has 15 amino acids. Germline V gives CDR1 ENHRY, CDR2 SYGVKD. V dropped 6 bases and J dropped 1 base, with 13 bases sitting between them. Here the CDR3 DNA reads TGTGCCATCAGGCAGGACGGCGGAAGCAATCAGCCCCAGCATTTT. It translates to CAIRQDGGSNQPQHF.

The sample holds a few counts of this clonotype. The chain couples TRBV29-1 to TRBJ2-1; D is unresolved. Germline values: CDR1 SQVTM, CDR2 ANQGSEA. V lost 3 bases and J 0 bases, leaving 3 bases between the germline ends. The CDR3 covers 12 residues. The CDR3 region is CSVDSSYNEQFF. DNA for the CDR3: TGCAGCGTTGACAGCTCCTACAATGAGCAGTTCTTC.

Remarks on this clonotype: Relative to the germline gene, one junction end is altered; a read error may explain this. The V gene is TRBV28, the J gene TRBJ2-6, with TRBD1 matching over 10 bases. The CDR3 extends over 17 amino acids. Germline-derived CDR1 and CDR2 are MDHEN and SYDVKM. CDR3 coding DNA: TGTGCCAGCAGCCGACGACAGGGGGCTGTCGGGGCCAACGTCCTGCCTTTC. This encodes CASSRRQGAVGANVLPF. Full variable domain (rest looked up from reference TRBV28 and TRBJ2-6): DVKVTQSSRYLVKRTGEKVFLECVQDMDHENMFWYRQDPGLGLRLIYFSYDVKMKEKGDIPEGYSVSREKKERFSLILESASTNQTSMYLCASSRRQGAVGANVLPFGAGSRLTVL.

This clonotype was counted many times. CDR3 nucleotide sequence: TGTGCCAGCAGCCGCCCTAATGAAAAACTGTTTTTT. The encoded protein is CASSRPNEKLFF. J is TRBJ1-4 and V is TRBV28; D uncertain. This CDR3 comprises 12 residues. Trimming took 6 bases from V and 3 from J, leaving 5 bases between them. Germline V CDR1 and CDR2: MDHEN, SYDVKM.

V is TRBV9 and J is TRBJ2-1; no clear D. The CDR3 loop spans 13 amino acids. V was shortened by 0 bases and J by 11 bases, with 12 bases between the two germline ends. The V gene's germline CDR1 is SGDLS and CDR2 YYNGEE. In DNA, the CDR3 is TGTGCCAGCAGCGTAGCCCTCGAACGACAGCAGTTCTTC. This sequence encodes CASSVALERQQFF.

The chain uses TRBV20-1 and TRBJ1-6; 10 nucleotides agree with TRBD1. Germline V lookup: CDR1 DFQATT, CDR2 SNEGSKA (reference sequence). This CDR3 spans 14 amino acids. Germline trimming cut 5 bases from V and 8 bases from J; bases unmatched to any gene: 6. CDR3 amino acids: CSARLGTGDSPLHF. CDR3 in DNA: TGCAGTGCTCGTCTTGGGACAGGGGATTCACCCCTCCACTTT.

The chain employs TRBV20-1 and TRBJ1-2, with unresolved D. CDR1 is DFQATT, CDR2 SNEGSKA, per germline (reference sequence). Trimming stripped 0 bases from V and 3 bases from J, with 8 bases between. The CDR3 is 13 amino acids. For the CDR3, the DNA is TGCAGTGCTAGAGATATCGGCGACTATGGCTACACCTTC. It yields the protein CSARDIGDYGYTF.

This clonotype was seen only a few times. J is TRBJ2-3 and V is TRBV5-4, with 14 nucleotides matching TRBD2. CDR1 is SGHNT, CDR2 YYREEE, per germline (reference sequence). J gave up 4 bases and V 4 bases, and 11 bases lay outside the gene matches. The CDR3 extends over 18 amino acids. The CDR3 reads CASSRGGTSGSTADTQYF. CDR3 DNA sequence: TGTGCCAGCAGCCGTGGCGGGACTAGCGGGAGCACAGCAGATACGCAGTATTTT.

In regard to this clonotype: Being one base from a much bigger clone, this may be a read error. The rearrangement joins TRBV7-2 to TRBJ1-2, with 10 bases fitting TRBD1. The CDR3 length is 15 residues. Per the germline V gene, CDR1 is SGHTA and CDR2 is FQGNSA. In nucleotides, the CDR3 is TGTGCCGGCAGCCAAAGGGACAGGGGCAACTATGGCTACACCTTC. Encoded protein: CAGSQRDRGNYGYTF.

J is TRBJ1-1 and V is TRBV14, with 10 bases identical to TRBD1. There are 16 residues in the CDR3. Trimming removed 4 bases from V and 3 bases from J; junction bases left unmatched: 8. Germline lookup yields CDR1 SGHDN and CDR2 FVKESK. The CDR3 DNA sequence: TGTGCCAGCAGCCTTTCCGGGACAGGGGCGTACACTGAAGCTTTCTTT. Translating it yields CASSLSGTGAYTEAFF.